This entry lists 20 T cell receptor beta chains sequenced from one sample in a study of blood T cell repertoires in COVID-19. Using immunoSEQ multiplex PCR, the repertoire was profiled, and TCRdb retains in-frame clones only, with some absent. The table lists approximately 300,000 clones, 90% of them singletons. Sequences were obtained from peripheral blood. The receptors stem from a woman aged 25-40 years with COVID-19, enrolled during active disease.

The CDR3 DNA is TGCGCCAGCAGCACGACAGGGGCCGGCGAGCAGTACTTC. Translated, it gives CASSTTGAGEQYF. V usage is TRBV10-2 and J usage is TRBJ2-7, with TRBD1 matching 8 bases. The germline V gene has CDR1 WSHSY and CDR2 SAAADI. The CDR3 has 13 residues. V was clipped by 6 bases and J by 6 bases; unmatched bases: 7.

The rearrangement uses TRBV5-4 and TRBJ1-1, with a possible D match to TRBD1 (6 bases). This CDR3 region has 14 residues. CDR1 and CDR2 from the germline V gene are SGHNT and YYREEE (reference sequence). Trimming removed 3 bases from V and 3 bases from J, with 12 bases in between. The CDR3 sequence is CASSSNRVYTEAFF. The DNA of the CDR3 is TGTGCCAGCAGCTCGAACAGGGTCTACACTGAAGCTTTCTTT.

The chain is built from TRBV15 and TRBJ2-7; 15 bases map to TRBD2. V shed 3 bases and J 1 base; nucleotides not matched to a gene: 1. From germline, CDR1 is LNHNV and CDR2 YYDKDF (reference sequence). CDR3 length equals 16 residues. The DNA for the CDR3 is TGTGCCACCAGCAGGGGACTAGCGGGAGGATCCTACGAGCAGTACTTC. It yields the protein CATSRGLAGGSYEQYF.

V is TRBV28 and J is TRBJ2-7, with 9 bases aligning to TRBD1. This CDR3 spans 15 amino acids. V lost 2 bases and J lost 4; bases outside the gene matches: 6. The germline gives CDR1 MDHEN, CDR2 SYDVKM. CDR3 coding DNA: TGTGCCAGCAGTTTAATAGGGACAGGGATATACGAGCAGTACTTC. The encoded protein is CASSLIGTGIYEQYF.

The chain has TRBV2 and TRBJ1-2; TRBD1 aligns across 8 bases. The J segment lost 4 bases and the V segment lost 0 bases, leaving 4 bases of the junction unmatched. The CDR3 runs 15 residues. The V gene's germline CDR1 is SNHLY and CDR2 FYNNEI. CDR3 nucleotides: TGTGCCAGCAGTGAAGCGGGGCAGGGGGCCTATGGCTACACCTTC. Translation gives CASSEAGQGAYGYTF.

The J gene is TRBJ2-7, the V gene TRBV2, with TRBD1 matching 8 bases. Germline CDR1 is SNHLY and CDR2 is FYNNEI. V lost 7 bases, J lost 4 bases, and 6 bases stayed unmatched. This CDR3 region has 13 residues. This chain's CDR3 is CASIRDRPYEQYF. CDR3 sequence (DNA): TGTGCCAGCATTCGGGACAGGCCGTACGAGCAGTACTTC.

The chain couples TRBV2 to TRBJ2-1, with 14 nucleotides matching TRBD2. Germline lookup yields CDR1 SNHLY and CDR2 FYNNEI. This CDR3 comprises 14 residues. V gave up 6 bases and J gave up 10 bases; unmatched junction bases: 5. The chain's CDR3 is CASRKTSGRVEQFF. CDR3 DNA: TGTGCCAGCAGAAAGACTAGCGGGAGGGTCGAGCAGTTCTTC.

The chain combines TRBV10-3 with TRBJ1-3; 9 nucleotides line up with TRBD1. The CDR3 loop spans 17 amino acids. V shed 2 bases and J 2 bases; nucleotides not matched to a gene: 7. Looked up from germline, CDR1 is ENHRY and CDR2 is SYGVKD. CDR3 DNA: TGTGCCATCAGTGAGGGGACAGGGATGGGAACTGGAAACACCATATATTTT. This encodes CAISEGTGMGTGNTIYF.

The chain is built from TRBV6-1 and TRBJ2-7; TRBD2 matches at 14 bases. Unmatched junction bases numbered 22, after V lost 1 base and J lost 2 bases. The CDR3 is 23 residues long. Germline CDR1 is MNHNS and CDR2 is SASEGT. The CDR3: CASSEVIARTGTSGSWFPYEQYF. CDR3 nucleotides: TGTGCCAGCAGTGAAGTAATTGCAAGGACCGGGACTAGCGGGAGTTGGTTTCCCTACGAGCAGTACTTC.

The chain employs TRBV11-2 and TRBJ2-7, with 7 bases lining up with TRBD2. The junction had 5 bases not matched to a gene; V was cut back by 0 bases and J by 3 bases. The CDR3 is 15 amino acids. The germline gives CDR1 SGHAT, CDR2 FQNNGV. In nucleotides, the CDR3 is TGTGCCAGCAGCTTAGATCTTGGACTAGTCTACGAGCAGTACTTC. It translates to CASSLDLGLVYEQYF.

This clone occurred once. Other DNA sequences from this sample encode an identical CDR3 as well. The gene calls are TRBV7-3 and TRBJ2-1; TRBD2 matches 9 bases. This CDR3 comprises 15 residues. V shed 2 bases, J shed 4 bases, and the junction held 3 bases outside the gene matches. Per the germline V gene, CDR1 is SGHTA and CDR2 is FQGTGA. CDR3 region: CASSLAGGRYNEQFF. In DNA, the CDR3 is TGTGCCAGCAGCTTAGCGGGAGGGCGGTACAATGAGCAGTTCTTC.

The chain joins TRBV28 to TRBJ2-3, with 11 bases fitting TRBD2. The CDR3 has 13 amino acids. V was clipped by 4 bases and J by 10 bases; unmatched bases: 4. Germline V CDR1 and CDR2: MDHEN, SYDVKM. The CDR3 loop is CASSSTSGKAQYF. DNA of the CDR3: TGTGCCAGCAGTTCGACTAGCGGGAAGGCGCAGTATTTT.

The chain employs TRBV4-1 and TRBJ2-7; 8 bases align to TRBD1. CDR1 is MGHRA and CDR2 is YSYEKL in the germline V gene. CDR3 size: 15 residues. Trimming took 1 base from V and 5 from J; bases not matched to a gene: 7. CDR3 sequence: CASSQVFPGGDEQYF. The CDR3 nucleotides are TGCGCCAGCAGCCAAGTATTTCCAGGGGGCGACGAGCAGTACTTC.

The rearrangement uses TRBV10-1 and TRBJ2-3; the D gene is possibly TRBD1 (6 bases). The CDR3 loop spans 14 amino acids. Germline-derived CDR1 and CDR2 are WNHNN and SYGVQD (reference sequence). V lost 5 bases and J 0 bases, leaving 9 bases between the germline ends. The CDR3, as DNA: TGCGCCAGCAGTCCCGGGACAAGCACAGATACGCAGTATTTT. This sequence encodes CASSPGTSTDTQYF.

The chain is built from TRBV6-5 and TRBJ2-7; 9 nucleotides line up with TRBD2. The CDR3 covers 15 residues. Germline V gene data show CDR1 as MNHEY and CDR2 as SVGAGI. V gave up 8 bases and J gave up 2 bases; unmatched junction bases: 10. This chain's CDR3 is CASGLGTSRAYEQYF. CDR3 in DNA: TGTGCCAGCGGGCTCGGGACTAGCAGAGCCTACGAGCAGTACTTC.

The rearrangement joins TRBV7-2 to TRBJ1-1, with D tentatively TRBD1 (6 bases). Germline CDR1 reads SGHTA; CDR2 reads FQGNSA. The V gene lost 5 bases and the J gene lost 5 bases, with 15 bases spanning the gap. CDR3 size: 14 residues. The chain's CDR3 is CASSEQGYRTEAFF. In nucleotides, the CDR3 is TGTGCCAGCAGCGAACAGGGTTATAGGACTGAAGCTTTCTTT.

V usage is TRBV19 and J usage is TRBJ1-5; tentative D call: TRBD1 (6 bases). CDR1 and CDR2 (germline): LNHDA, SQIVND (reference sequence). The CDR3 totals 14 residues. The V end was cut by 3 bases, the J end by 6 bases, with 12 bases between. The chain's CDR3 is CASSMGGPPQPQHF. The DNA of the CDR3 is TGTGCCAGTAGTATGGGGGGGCCCCCTCAGCCCCAGCATTTT.

The rearrangement links TRBV7-3 to TRBJ2-1, with a tentative D call TRBD1 (6 bases). V lost 6 bases and J 5 bases, leaving 17 bases between the germline ends. The germline CDR1 and CDR2 sequences are SGHTA and FQGTGA. The length of the CDR3 is 15 residues. Here the CDR3 reads CASSQGSALDNEQFF. The CDR3 nucleotides read TGTGCCAGCAGTCAGGGGTCAGCTCTCGACAATGAGCAGTTCTTC.

This chain connects TRBV6-5 to TRBJ1-2, with D perhaps TRBD1 (6 bases). CDR1 and CDR2 from the germline V gene are MNHEY and SVGAGI. CDR3 length: 14 amino acids. V dropped 6 bases and J dropped 8 bases, with 19 bases sitting between them. This CDR3 reads CASSVDRLVKGYTF. For the CDR3, the DNA is TGTGCCAGCAGCGTAGACAGGCTGGTTAAGGGCTACACCTTC.

This clone has only one observation. Here the CDR3 DNA reads TGTGCCAGCAGTGCAACTGGGGACTTCTACGAGCAGTACTTC. Its protein is CASSATGDFYEQYF. The chain recombines TRBV2 with TRBJ2-7; maybe TRBD2 (6 bases). This CDR3 comprises 14 residues. Trimming took 4 bases from V and 3 from J, leaving 13 bases between them. The V gene's germline CDR1 is SNHLY and CDR2 FYNNEI.